The source of this T cell receptor beta chain is a study of human T cells and chemical hapten exposure (dated by TCRdb to about 2021). Some background on the complete study: Libraries were pooled for sequencing, and variation in per-sample TCR yields was attributed mainly to small differences in library volumes within the pool. In alopecia patients, the study followed how the peripheral blood TCR repertoire changed in vivo over primary and secondary sensitization to diphenylcyclopropenone (DPC), a hapten. From each blood RNA sample, both TCR alpha and TCR beta chains were sequenced. Study-level results and caveats: No change with DPC sensitization was found in the number of TCRs above 1 in 1000 frequency, and no evidence of global repertoire structure alterations was found. Repeated subsampling changed both the strength of the expansion versus patch-test correlation and the threshold at which that correlation became significant.

Preparation of the library involved 5' RACE. Sequencing was carried out with an Illumina MiSeq. During library preparation, unique molecular identifiers were attached to individual cDNA molecules so that TCRs could be counted quantitatively and reproducibly. For the original study's pipeline: Samples had a median of approximately 96,000 TCRs, with a range from 23,224 to 690,600. The Decombinator software suite was used to annotate the V, J and CDR3 of the TCR reads. To make PS versus PT1 abundance plots, every sample was subsampled to the same number of TCRs (28,000). Expanded TCRs were defined as absent before sensitization and observed at least eight times at the 2-week time point. The public sequencing data were trimmed at Q25 with fastp and processed into clonotypes with MiXCR by TCRdb, which kept only in-frame beta chains. All rows with the same CDR3 protein become a single entry with the most common DNA and genes. The V and J calls shown here were made by TCRdb, not taken from the authors' results. Here the sample has tens of thousands of distinct CDR3 sequences; more than 7% occur a single time. The leading ten clones occupy 2% to 2.5% of the sample.

CDR3 length: 15 amino acids, cysteine to phenylalanine. Only the CDR3 DNA stays, 45 bases, in frame from base 1. The V end loses 4 bases and the J end loses 8 bases, and a stretch of 15 bases separates them. Via the germline V gene, CDR1 is MGHRA and CDR2 YSYEKL. This clonotype occurred a few times. The antigen this receptor binds is unknown. No clone much larger than this one lies a single base away; base qualities are absent. Unfractionated whole blood was collected in Tempus Blood RNA tubes, and total RNA was extracted from that blood. Four or five healthy volunteers acted as controls for TCR sequencing and had blood drawn at day 0, 2 weeks and 6 weeks.

Recombination connected TRBV4-1 to TRBJ1-6; the D gene is unclear. This receptor was obtained from a male donor in good health. The nucleotide sequence is TGCGCCAGCAGCCCTCGACCTCTTGATGATTCACCCCTCCACTTT. Its amino acids are CASSPRPLDDSPLHF.